The 20 T cell receptor beta chains below come from one sample, sequenced in a study of regulatory T cells in long-lasting Graves disease. Assembly of TCR beta libraries relied on iRepertoire HTBI primers together with Arm-PCR of CDR3 regions. Via MiXCR, TCRdb re-called the multiplex PCR reads, giving one row per CDR3 protein. The sample records about 460,000 distinct CDR3 sequences, around a fifth being singletons. Time point given: persistent/refractory GD, antithyroid drugs over 5 years with positive TRAb. The TCR library was made from RNA that had been extracted from PBMCs in TRIzol. Material: peripheral blood mononuclear cells (PBMCs), obtained when the disease was refractory, from a patient treated with antithyroid drugs. Receptor source: a female donor with Graves disease.

This clonotype has only a few counts. The V and J genes are TRBV20-1 and TRBJ1-1; D remains unclear. Trimming removed 0 bases at V and 0 bases at J, with 11 bases between. Germline V gene lookup returns CDR1 DFQATT and CDR2 SNEGSKA (reference sequence). The CDR3 has 15 amino acids. The CDR3, as DNA: TGCAGTGCTAGAGATCGGGGAGCTATGAACACTGAAGCTTTCTTT. Amino acids: CSARDRGAMNTEAFF.

Ten or more counts support this clonotype. This chain uses TRBV7-3 with TRBJ2-2; 7 bases line up with TRBD1. In germline, CDR1 is SGHTA, CDR2 FQGTGA. Trimming took 5 bases from V and 0 from J; bases not matched to a gene: 6. This CDR3 is built from 16 residues. The DNA for the CDR3 is TGTGCCAGCAGCCCCAGACAGGGCGCGAACACCGGGGAGCTGTTTTTT. Protein: CASSPRQGANTGELFF.

This chain connects TRBV4-3 to TRBJ2-2; 7 bases match TRBD2. The CDR3 is 16 amino acids. After removal of 4 bases from V and 2 bases from J, the junction contained 7 bases not matched to a gene. CDR1 LGHNA and CDR2 YSLEER come from the germline V gene. CDR3 sequence reads: CASSLRAGTNTGELFF. The CDR3 coding sequence is TGCGCCAGCAGCCTCAGAGCGGGGACCAACACCGGGGAGCTGTTTTTT.

This clonotype showed up many times. The V and J genes are TRBV12-3 or TRBV12-4 and TRBJ2-7, with D possibly matching TRBD1 (6 bases). This CDR3 has 15 residues. The ends were cut back, 2 bases at V and 5 bases at J, with 16 bases in the middle. Here the CDR3 DNA reads TGTGCCAGCAGTTTAATGGGCTCGGCAGGGGACGAGCAGTACTTC. Translation gives CASSLMGSAGDEQYF.

This clonotype was seen repeatedly, ten times or more. This sequence joins TRBV7-9 and TRBJ1-1, with no clear D. The CDR3 has 13 residues. Germline CDR1 is SEHNR and CDR2 is FQNEAQ (reference sequence). V lost 6 bases to trimming and J lost 1 base, with 9 bases between them. The CDR3 DNA follows: TGTGCCAGCAGGGAGACTGGGAACACTGAAGCTTTCTTT. Its protein product is CASRETGNTEAFF.

This clonotype was picked up many times. V usage is TRBV29-1 and J usage is TRBJ1-1; the D gene is possibly TRBD1 (5 bases). V lost 7 bases and J lost 0, with 9 bases in between. This CDR3 spans 12 amino acids. Germline CDR1 and CDR2: SQVTM and ANQGSEA. The CDR3 here is CSAGTMNTEAFF. In DNA, the CDR3 is TGCAGCGCGGGGACGATGAACACTGAAGCTTTCTTT.

This clonotype came up many times. V is TRBV28 and J is TRBJ2-7, with D possibly being TRBD1 (5 bases). The CDR3 is made up of 20 amino acids. V lost 5 bases and J 3 bases, leaving 32 bases between the germline ends. CDR1 and CDR2 from the germline V gene are MDHEN and SYDVKM. As DNA, the CDR3 is TGTGCCAGCAGTGTAGGGTCCACATTTAGGTGGGTGTCAGGGCACTACGAGCAGTACTTC. Residues: CASSVGSTFRWVSGHYEQYF.

The CDR3 DNA is TGTGCCAGCAGCCCCCGTAACGGGGAGCTGTTTTTT. Translating it yields CASSPRNGELFF. The chain recombines TRBV9 with TRBJ2-2; no clear D. The CDR3 has 12 amino acids. The germline gives CDR1 SGDLS, CDR2 YYNGEE. Trimming removed 4 bases from V and 7 bases from J, with 8 bases in between.

A few counts support this clonotype. This chain joins TRBV11-2 and TRBJ1-1; D is possibly TRBD1 (5 bases). V dropped 1 base and J dropped 1 base, with 16 bases sitting between them. CDR1 is SGHAT, CDR2 FQNNGV, per germline. This CDR3 contains 17 residues. The CDR3 bases are TGTGCCAGCAGCTTAGGTAAATTCGGCAGGGAGAACACTGAAGCTTTCTTT. Protein sequence: CASSLGKFGRENTEAFF.

The chain employs TRBV20-1 and TRBJ2-7, with 11 bases identical to TRBD1. Germline CDR1 DFQATT, CDR2 SNEGSKA (reference sequence). CDR3 length: 15 amino acids. The trim removed 3 bases at V and 5 bases at J, leaving 9 bases unmatched. CDR3 loop: CSASPPGQGGNEQYF. The CDR3 DNA is TGCAGTGCTAGCCCTCCGGGACAGGGGGGGAACGAGCAGTACTTC.

In regard to this clonotype: A much bigger clone sits one base away, suggesting this may be a read error. The chain uses TRBV28 and TRBJ1-2, with D perhaps TRBD1 (5 bases). This CDR3 has 14 residues. The germline gives CDR1 MDHEN, CDR2 SYDVKM. Trimming pared 6 bases from V and 10 bases from J, leaving 21 bases between. The CDR3 nucleotides read TGTGCCAGCAGCTCACTCAGAGAGGGGTTTGACTACACCTTC. It yields the protein CASSSLREGFDYTF.

Many counts were recorded for this clonotype. The chain links TRBV2 to TRBJ1-2, with D possibly TRBD1 on 6 matching bases. Trimming pared 6 bases from V and 8 bases from J, leaving 16 bases between. Per the germline V gene, CDR1 is SNHLY and CDR2 is FYNNEI. The CDR3 totals 13 residues. CDR3: CASRNREVEGYTF. Written as DNA, the CDR3 is TGTGCCAGCAGAAACAGGGAAGTGGAAGGCTACACCTTC.

The V call is TRBV6-2 or TRBV6-3, the J call TRBJ1-3, with 8 bases aligning to TRBD1. CDR3 size: 15 residues. CDR1 and CDR2 (germline): MNHEY, SVGEGT. J was trimmed by 3 bases and V by 5 bases; bases with no gene match: 6. The DNA for the CDR3 is TGTGCCAGCAGTCCGGCAGGGGGCATTGGAAACACCATATATTTT. It yields the protein CASSPAGGIGNTIYF.

CDR3 sequence (DNA): TGTGCCAGCAGCTTATCGGGTGGGTCGCATAGCTCCTACAATGAGCAGTTCTTC. Protein sequence: CASSLSGGSHSSYNEQFF. The rearrangement uses TRBV13 and TRBJ2-1; D is uncertain. This CDR3 region has 18 residues. V was pared by 2 bases and J by 0 bases, with 17 bases between. Per germline, CDR1 PRHDT and CDR2 FYEKMQ (reference sequence). The whole variable domain, remainder taken from reference TRBV13 and TRBJ2-1, is AAGVIQSPRHLIKEKRETATLKCYPIPRHDTVYWYQQGPGQDPQFLISFYEKMQSDKGSIPDRFSAQQFSDYHSELNMSSLELGDSALYFCASSLSGGSHSSYNEQFFGPGTRLTVL.

This clonotype was picked up one time. V gene TRBV19 combines with J gene TRBJ1-2, with a tentative D call TRBD1 (5 bases). Trimming shortened V by 2 bases and J by 2 bases, and 12 bases separated the two germline ends. Germline CDR1 LNHDA, CDR2 SQIVND (reference sequence). The CDR3 has 15 amino acids. The CDR3 loop is CASSIFDRGNYGYTF. The CDR3 nucleotides read TGTGCCAGTAGTATATTTGACAGAGGAAACTATGGCTACACCTTC. The full variable domain, in which reference TRBV19 and TRBJ1-2 provide the parts outside the CDR3, is DGGITQSPKYLFRKEGQNVTLSCEQNLNHDAMYWYRQDPGQGLRLIYYSQIVNDFQKGDIAEGYSVSREKKESFPLTVTSAQKNPTAFYLCASSIFDRGNYGYTFGSGTRLTVV.

The chain is built from TRBV19 and TRBJ1-1; D may be TRBD1 (6 bases). Germline V gene sequence: CDR1 LNHDA, CDR2 SQIVND (reference sequence). V lost 1 base and J 5 bases, leaving 11 bases between the germline ends. CDR3 length: 14 residues. DNA of the CDR3: TGTGCCAGTAGTATAGTGGGGGCGAGGACTGAAGCTTTCTTT. Translation: CASSIVGARTEAFF.

This clonotype was observed a handful of times. V is TRBV9 and J is TRBJ1-6, with 7 bases lining up with TRBD1. Per the germline V gene, CDR1 is SGDLS and CDR2 is YYNGEE. J gave up 7 bases and V 4 bases, and 11 bases lay outside the gene matches. The CDR3 consists of 16 residues. CDR3 nucleotides: TGTGCCAGCAGCCCGAGACAGGGTGAGGGAAATTCACCCCTCCACTTT. Translation gives CASSPRQGEGNSPLHF.

The chain employs TRBV6-2 or TRBV6-3 and TRBJ2-5, with 10 nucleotides matching TRBD1. Germline loops: CDR1 MNHEY, CDR2 SVGEGT. V was pared by 3 bases and J by 0 bases, with 4 bases of the junction left unmatched. The CDR3 covers 16 residues. The CDR3 reads CASSYSGQGNQETQYF. The CDR3 DNA reads TGTGCCAGCAGTTATTCGGGACAGGGGAACCAAGAGACCCAGTACTTC.

This clonotype turned up a few times. The genes are TRBV5-1 and TRBJ1-5; possible D gene TRBD1, 6 bases. Trimming took 4 bases from V and 3 from J, leaving 11 bases between them. This CDR3 is built from 14 residues. The germline gives CDR1 SGHRS, CDR2 YFSETQ. CDR3 nucleotides: TGCGCCAGCAGCCTACAGGGCGACAATCAGCCCCAGCATTTT. This codes for CASSLQGDNQPQHF.

This clonotype turned up a few times. This may stem from a read error, because a much larger clone lies one nucleotide away. The chain uses TRBV28 and TRBJ2-5, with a tentative D call TRBD2 (6 bases). This CDR3 spans 15 amino acids. Germline loops: CDR1 MDHEN, CDR2 SYDVKM. Written as DNA, the CDR3 is TGTGCCAGCAGGAACCGGGACTTCAAGGGAGAGGCCCAGTACTTC. Protein: CASRNRDFKGEAQYF.